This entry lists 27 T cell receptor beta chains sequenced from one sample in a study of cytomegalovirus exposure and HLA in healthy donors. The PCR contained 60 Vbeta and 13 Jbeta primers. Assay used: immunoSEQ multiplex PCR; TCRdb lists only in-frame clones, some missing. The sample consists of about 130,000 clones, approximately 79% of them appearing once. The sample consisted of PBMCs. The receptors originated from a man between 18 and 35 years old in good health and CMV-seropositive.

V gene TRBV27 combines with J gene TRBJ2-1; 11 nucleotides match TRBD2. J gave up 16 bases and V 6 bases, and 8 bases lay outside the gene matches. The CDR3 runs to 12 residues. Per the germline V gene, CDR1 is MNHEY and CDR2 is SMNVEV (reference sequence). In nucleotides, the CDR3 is TGTGCCAGCAGGCCGACTAGCGGGACATTTTTCTTC. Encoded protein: CASRPTSGTFFF.

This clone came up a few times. The CDR3 sequence is CASSEVKGVKSNQPQHF. CDR3 DNA: TGTGCCAGCAGTGAGGTAAAGGGGGTAAAAAGCAATCAGCCCCAGCATTTT. The chain carries TRBV28 and TRBJ1-5, with D possibly matching TRBD1 (6 bases). Germline-derived CDR1 and CDR2 are MDHEN and SYDVKM. The V gene lost 5 bases and the J gene lost 1 base, with 18 bases spanning the gap. The CDR3 totals 17 residues. The whole variable domain, filled in from reference TRBV28 and TRBJ1-5, reads DVKVTQSSRYLVKRTGEKVFLECVQDMDHENMFWYRQDPGLGLRLIYFSYDVKMKEKGDIPEGYSVSREKKERFSLILESASTNQTSMYLCASSEVKGVKSNQPQHFGDGTRLSIL.

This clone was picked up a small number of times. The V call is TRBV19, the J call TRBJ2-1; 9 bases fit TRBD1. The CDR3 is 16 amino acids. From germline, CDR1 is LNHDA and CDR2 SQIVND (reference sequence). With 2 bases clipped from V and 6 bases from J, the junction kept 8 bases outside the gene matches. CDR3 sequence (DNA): TGTGCCAGTAGTATATTCGGGACAGGGAAAGGCAATGAGCAGTTCTTC. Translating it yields CASSIFGTGKGNEQFF.

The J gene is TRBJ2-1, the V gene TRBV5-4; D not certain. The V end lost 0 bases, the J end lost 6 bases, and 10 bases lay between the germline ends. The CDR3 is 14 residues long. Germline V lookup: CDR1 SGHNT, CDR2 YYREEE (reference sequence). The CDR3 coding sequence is TGTGCCAGCAGCTTGGAGCTAGTCGCCAATGAGCAGTTCTTC. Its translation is CASSLELVANEQFF.

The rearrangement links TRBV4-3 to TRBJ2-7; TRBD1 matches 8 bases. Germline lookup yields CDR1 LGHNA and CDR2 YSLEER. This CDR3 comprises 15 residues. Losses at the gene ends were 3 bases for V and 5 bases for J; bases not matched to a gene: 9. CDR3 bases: TGCGCCAGCAGCCAGAGCGCCGGGACAGGTAACGAGCAGTACTTC. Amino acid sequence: CASSQSAGTGNEQYF.

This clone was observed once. As DNA, the CDR3 is TGTGCCAGCAGCTTGGGCACAGGGTGGGGTACCTCCTACAATGAGCAGTTCTTC. The encoded protein is CASSLGTGWGTSYNEQFF. V usage is TRBV5-6 and J usage is TRBJ2-1, with a tentative D call TRBD1 (6 bases). The V gene lost 0 bases and the J gene lost 0 bases, with 16 bases spanning the gap. Germline V gene sequence: CDR1 SGHDT, CDR2 YYEEEE. The CDR3 extends over 18 amino acids.

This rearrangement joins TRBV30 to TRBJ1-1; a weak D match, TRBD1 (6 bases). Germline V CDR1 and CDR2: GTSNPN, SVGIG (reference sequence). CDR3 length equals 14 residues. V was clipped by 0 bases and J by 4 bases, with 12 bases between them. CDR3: CAWSVDRGATEAFF. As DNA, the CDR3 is TGTGCCTGGAGTGTAGACCGGGGGGCCACTGAAGCTTTCTTT.

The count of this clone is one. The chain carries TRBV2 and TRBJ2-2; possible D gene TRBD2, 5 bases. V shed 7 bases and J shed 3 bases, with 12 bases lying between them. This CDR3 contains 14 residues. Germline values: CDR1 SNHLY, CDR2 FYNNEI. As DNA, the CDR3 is TGTGCCAGCACTCCGGGGAGTGACACCGGGGAGCTGTTTTTT. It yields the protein CASTPGSDTGELFF.

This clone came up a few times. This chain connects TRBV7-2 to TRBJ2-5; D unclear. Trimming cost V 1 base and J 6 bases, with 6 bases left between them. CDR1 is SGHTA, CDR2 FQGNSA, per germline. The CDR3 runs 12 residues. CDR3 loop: CASSLGRQTQYF. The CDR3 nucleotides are TGTGCCAGCAGCTTAGGGAGACAGACCCAGTACTTC. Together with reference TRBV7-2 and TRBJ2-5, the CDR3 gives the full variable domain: GAGVSQSPSNKVTEKGKDVELRCDPISGHTALYWYRQSLGQGLEFLIYFQGNSAPDKSGLPSDRFSAERTGGSVSTLTIQRTQQEDSAVYLCASSLGRQTQYFGPGTRLLVL.

CDR3 sequence reads: CASSRGGRFFDEQYF. CDR3 nucleotide sequence: TGTGCCAGCAGCCGGGGGGGGAGGTTCTTCGACGAGCAGTACTTC. The chain carries TRBV14 and TRBJ2-7, with 7 bases matching TRBD2. The V gene end was trimmed by 4 bases and the J gene end by 5 bases; junction bases not matched to a gene: 11. Germline-derived CDR1 and CDR2 are SGHDN and FVKESK. CDR3 length equals 15 residues.

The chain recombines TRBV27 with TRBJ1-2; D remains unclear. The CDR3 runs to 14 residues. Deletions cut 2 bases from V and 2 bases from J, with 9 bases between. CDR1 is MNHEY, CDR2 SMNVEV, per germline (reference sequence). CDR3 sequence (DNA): TGTGCCAGCAGTTTAAAACAGCAAAACTATGGCTACACCTTC. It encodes CASSLKQQNYGYTF.

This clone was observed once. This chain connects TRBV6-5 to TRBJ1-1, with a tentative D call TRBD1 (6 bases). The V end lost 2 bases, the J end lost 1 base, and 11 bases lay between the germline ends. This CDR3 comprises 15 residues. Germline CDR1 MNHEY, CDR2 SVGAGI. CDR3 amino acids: CASSYRLTGNTEAFF. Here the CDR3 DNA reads TGTGCCAGCAGTTACCGCCTGACAGGGAACACTGAAGCTTTCTTT.

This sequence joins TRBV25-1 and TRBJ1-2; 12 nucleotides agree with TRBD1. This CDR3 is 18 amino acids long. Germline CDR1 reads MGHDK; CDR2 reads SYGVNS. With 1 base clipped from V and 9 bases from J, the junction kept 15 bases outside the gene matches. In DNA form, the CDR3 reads TGTGCCAGCAGTGAATTGTTCCCGGGACAGGGGGCTAAGGGGCGCTACACCTTC. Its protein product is CASSELFPGQGAKGRYTF.

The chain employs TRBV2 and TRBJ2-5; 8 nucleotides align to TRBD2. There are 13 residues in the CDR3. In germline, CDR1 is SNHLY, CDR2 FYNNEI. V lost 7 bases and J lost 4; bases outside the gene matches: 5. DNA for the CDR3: TGTGCCAGCAATACCCGGGGGGGAGAGACCCAGTACTTC. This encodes CASNTRGGETQYF.

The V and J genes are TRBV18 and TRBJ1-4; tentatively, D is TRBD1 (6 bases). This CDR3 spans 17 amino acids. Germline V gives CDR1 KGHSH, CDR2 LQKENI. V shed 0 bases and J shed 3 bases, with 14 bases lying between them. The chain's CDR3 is CASSPPRGGRANEKLFF. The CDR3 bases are TGTGCCAGCTCACCACCAAGAGGGGGTAGAGCTAATGAAAAACTGTTTTTT.

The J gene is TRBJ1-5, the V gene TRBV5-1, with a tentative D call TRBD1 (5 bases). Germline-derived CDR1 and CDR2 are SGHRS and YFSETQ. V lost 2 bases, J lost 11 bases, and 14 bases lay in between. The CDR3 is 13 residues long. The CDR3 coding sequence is TGCGCCAGCAGCTTACAGGTCGGAGGGGCCCAGCATTTT. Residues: CASSLQVGGAQHF.

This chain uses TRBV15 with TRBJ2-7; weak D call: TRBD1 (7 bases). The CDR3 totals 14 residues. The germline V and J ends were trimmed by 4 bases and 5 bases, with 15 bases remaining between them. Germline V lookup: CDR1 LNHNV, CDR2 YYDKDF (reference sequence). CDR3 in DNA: TGTGCCACCAGCATACTTCAGGGGGGCGACGAGCAGTACTTC. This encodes CATSILQGGDEQYF.

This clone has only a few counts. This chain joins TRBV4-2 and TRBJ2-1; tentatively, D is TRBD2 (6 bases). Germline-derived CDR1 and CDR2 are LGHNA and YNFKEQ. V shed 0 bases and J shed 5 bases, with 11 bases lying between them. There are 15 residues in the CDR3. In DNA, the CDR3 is TGTGCCAGCAGCCAAGAGGAGGGAGCTAACAATGAGCAGTTCTTC. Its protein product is CASSQEEGANNEQFF.

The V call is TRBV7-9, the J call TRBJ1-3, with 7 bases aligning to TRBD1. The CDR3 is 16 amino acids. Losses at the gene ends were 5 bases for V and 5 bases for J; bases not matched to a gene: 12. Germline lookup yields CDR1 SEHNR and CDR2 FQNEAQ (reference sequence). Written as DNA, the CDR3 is TGTGCCAGCAGCCTCCGAGGGGGCAGGGAGAGAAACACCATATATTTT. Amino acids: CASSLRGGRERNTIYF. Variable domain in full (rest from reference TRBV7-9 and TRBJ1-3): DTGVSQNPRHKITKRGQNVTFRCDPISEHNRLYWYRQTLGQGPEFLTYFQNEAQLEKSRLLSDRFSAERPKGSFSTLEIQRTEQGDSAMYLCASSLRGGRERNTIYFGEGSWLTVV.

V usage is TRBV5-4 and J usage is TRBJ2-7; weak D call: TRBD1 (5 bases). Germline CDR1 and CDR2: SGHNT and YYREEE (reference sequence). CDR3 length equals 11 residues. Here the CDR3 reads CVWQGPAEQYF. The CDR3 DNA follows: TGTGTCTGGCAGGGTCCGGCCGAGCAGTACTTC.

As DNA, the CDR3 is TGTGCCAGTAGTAAGACAGTAACTGGCTACACCTTC. Encoded protein: CASSKTVTGYTF. J is TRBJ1-2 and V is TRBV19; D might be TRBD1 (5 bases). From germline, CDR1 is LNHDA and CDR2 SQIVND (reference sequence). The CDR3 runs 12 residues. The V end lost 4 bases, the J end lost 7 bases, and 10 bases lay between the germline ends.

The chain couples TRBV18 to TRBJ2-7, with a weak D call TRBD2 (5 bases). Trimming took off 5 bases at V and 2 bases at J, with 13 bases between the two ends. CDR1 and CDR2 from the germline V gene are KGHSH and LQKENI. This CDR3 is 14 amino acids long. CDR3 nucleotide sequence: TGTGCCAGCTCAGATAGGGTGGGAGCCTACGAGCAGTACTTC. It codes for CASSDRVGAYEQYF.

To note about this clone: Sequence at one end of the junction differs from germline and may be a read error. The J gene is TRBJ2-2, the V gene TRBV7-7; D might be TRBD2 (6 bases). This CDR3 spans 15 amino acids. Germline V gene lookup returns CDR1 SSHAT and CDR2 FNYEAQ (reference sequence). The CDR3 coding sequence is TGTGCTAGCAGCCTCGACGGGGGAACAGCCGGGGAGCTGTTTTTT. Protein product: CASSLDGGTAGELFF.

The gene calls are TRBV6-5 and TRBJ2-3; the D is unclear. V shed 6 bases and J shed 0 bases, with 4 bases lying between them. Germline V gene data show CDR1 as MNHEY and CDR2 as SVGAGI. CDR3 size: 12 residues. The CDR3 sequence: CASRTSTDTQYF. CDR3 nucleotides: TGTGCCAGCAGGACTAGCACAGATACGCAGTATTTT.

CDR3 nucleotides: TGTGCCAGCAGCTCAGGACTAGCGGGGGGGAGCTCCTACAATGAGCAGTTCTTC. It yields the protein CASSSGLAGGSSYNEQFF. The genes are TRBV13 and TRBJ2-1, with 15 bases fitting TRBD2. Germline values: CDR1 PRHDT, CDR2 FYEKMQ (reference sequence). The junction had 4 bases not matched to a gene; V was cut back by 4 bases and J by 0 bases. The CDR3 length is 18 residues.

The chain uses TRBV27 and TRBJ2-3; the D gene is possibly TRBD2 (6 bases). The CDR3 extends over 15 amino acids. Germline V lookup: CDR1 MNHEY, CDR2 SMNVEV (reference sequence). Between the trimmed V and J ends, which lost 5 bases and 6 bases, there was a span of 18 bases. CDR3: CASSPTRRLADTQYF. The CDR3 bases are TGTGCCAGCAGTCCCACCCGTCGCCTAGCGGATACGCAGTATTTT.

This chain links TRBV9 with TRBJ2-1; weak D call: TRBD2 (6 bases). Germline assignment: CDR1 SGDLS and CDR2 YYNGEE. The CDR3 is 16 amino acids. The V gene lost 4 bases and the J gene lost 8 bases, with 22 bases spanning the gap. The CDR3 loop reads CASSPQSGTLGYEQFF. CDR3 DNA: TGTGCCAGCAGCCCCCAATCCGGGACTTTGGGCTATGAGCAGTTCTTC.